These 32 T cell receptor beta chains originate from one sample sequenced in a study of blood T cell repertoires in COVID-19 (dated by TCRdb to about 2020). Library creation used the immunoSEQ multiplex PCR assay. TCRdb limited this immuneACCESS table to in-frame rearrangements with V and J called. A share of clones is missing; checked studies link under half to unresolved V genes, and the rest is unexplained. This sample lists about 68,000 clones; around nine tenths were detected once. About 3% of the sample goes to the ten largest clones. The sequenced sample consisted of peripheral blood. The receptors were gathered from a woman aged 50 to 60 with COVID-19, enrolled during active disease.

This chain joins TRBV6-1 and TRBJ2-7, with 8 bases fitting TRBD2. Germline V gene sequence: CDR1 MNHNS, CDR2 SASEGT. Trimming at V came to 2 bases and at J to 7 bases, leaving 7 bases not matched to a gene. The CDR3 runs to 14 residues. CDR3 nucleotide sequence: TGTGCCAGCAGTGAACTAGGCCGCGGGGGGGAGCAGTACTTC. Amino acids: CASSELGRGGEQYF.

The gene calls are TRBV6-5 and TRBJ1-6; D perhaps matches TRBD1 (5 bases). V lost 8 bases and J lost 5, with 16 bases in between. Germline V CDR1 and CDR2: MNHEY, SVGAGI. The CDR3 length is 15 residues. The CDR3 region is CASRAGTGHNSPLHF. The CDR3 region has the DNA TGTGCCAGCCGAGCGGGGACGGGACATAATTCACCCCTCCACTTT.

The rearrangement uses TRBV4-3 and TRBJ2-2, with TRBD2 matching 9 bases. Trimming at V came to 4 bases and at J to 6 bases, leaving 6 bases not matched to a gene. The V gene's germline CDR1 is LGHNA and CDR2 YSLEER. The CDR3 is 15 residues long. DNA of the CDR3: TGCGCCAGCAGCCGTTTAGCGGGAGCGGCCGGGGAGCTGTTTTTT. Protein sequence: CASSRLAGAAGELFF.

To note about this clone: Other DNA sequences in the sample encode the same CDR3. The V gene is TRBV7-2, the J gene TRBJ2-3; a possible D gene is TRBD1 (6 bases). This CDR3 has 15 residues. The V end was cut by 5 bases, the J end by 3 bases, with 15 bases between. Per the germline V gene, CDR1 is SGHTA and CDR2 is FQGNSA. CDR3 region: CASSPDRSRTDTQYF. CDR3 DNA sequence: TGTGCCAGCAGCCCGGACAGAAGCCGTACAGATACGCAGTATTTT.

The chain carries TRBV19 and TRBJ1-5; TRBD1 matches at 7 bases. The germline gives CDR1 LNHDA, CDR2 SQIVND (reference sequence). The junction had 9 bases not matched to a gene; V was cut back by 10 bases and J by 0 bases. The CDR3 spans 15 residues. CDR3 nucleotides: TGTGCCACCTCTCGGGGACAGCATAGCAATCAGCCCCAGCATTTT. Its protein is CATSRGQHSNQPQHF.

This chain uses TRBV27 with TRBJ2-7, with TRBD1 matching 10 bases. The V segment lost 3 bases and the J segment 5 bases; nucleotides outside the gene matches: 10. The CDR3 is made up of 16 amino acids. Per germline, CDR1 MNHEY and CDR2 SMNVEV (reference sequence). As DNA, the CDR3 is TGTGCCAGCAGTTTGATCCGTGGACAGGGGGTCAACGAGCAGTACTTC. Amino acid sequence: CASSLIRGQGVNEQYF.

The chain combines TRBV7-9 with TRBJ2-3, with TRBD1 identical over 10 bases. The CDR3 loop spans 15 amino acids. Germline V CDR1 and CDR2: SEHNR, FQNEAQ (reference sequence). V lost 5 bases and J lost 3; bases outside the gene matches: 5. Here the CDR3 reads CASSDRGQGTDTQYF. In nucleotides, the CDR3 is TGTGCCAGCAGCGACAGGGGACAGGGGACAGATACGCAGTATTTT.

V and J are TRBV3-1 (or the pseudogene TRBV3-2) and TRBJ2-5; a possible D gene is TRBD2 (5 bases). The germline V and J ends were trimmed by 2 bases and 5 bases, with 18 bases remaining between them. The CDR3 consists of 16 residues. Germline values: CDR1 LGHDT, CDR2 YNNKEL (reference sequence). CDR3 sequence (DNA): TGTGCCAGCAGCCAATCAGAGGCGGGTTCTATGGAGACCCAGTACTTC. Translating gives CASSQSEAGSMETQYF.

The chain employs TRBV5-1 and TRBJ2-1; 10 bases align to TRBD2. There are 16 residues in the CDR3. The germline V gene encodes CDR1 SGHRS and CDR2 YFSETQ. The junction had 3 bases not matched to a gene; V was cut back by 2 bases and J by 1 base. This chain's CDR3 is CASSFSSGGSYNEQFF. The CDR3 DNA reads TGCGCCAGCAGCTTTTCTAGCGGGGGTTCCTACAATGAGCAGTTCTTC.

V usage is TRBV7-3 and J usage is TRBJ2-7; 8 bases are a match to TRBD2. The CDR3 covers 15 residues. CDR1 and CDR2 from the germline V gene are SGHTA and FQGTGA. With V trimmed by 1 base and J by 0 bases, 2 bases remained unmatched. The CDR3 nucleotides are TGTGCCAGCAGCTTAATAGCGGGGCCCTCCTACGAGCAGTACTTC. Protein sequence: CASSLIAGPSYEQYF.

V gene TRBV19 combines with J gene TRBJ2-1, with D tentatively TRBD2 (7 bases). The CDR3 runs to 13 residues. Germline assignment: CDR1 LNHDA and CDR2 SQIVND (reference sequence). The germline V and J ends were trimmed by 11 bases and 9 bases, with 20 bases remaining between them. Here the CDR3 DNA reads TGTGCCTCCAGCCACCCCGGGGGGCGTGAGCAGTTCTTC. This encodes CASSHPGGREQFF.

The chain couples TRBV11-2 to TRBJ2-2; 11 bases are a match to TRBD2. CDR1 and CDR2 from the germline V gene are SGHAT and FQNNGV. CDR3 size: 15 residues. Trimming at V came to 7 bases and at J to 9 bases, leaving 10 bases not matched to a gene. The CDR3: CASKDSGRAYRELFF. The DNA of the CDR3 is TGTGCCAGCAAAGATAGCGGGAGGGCCTATAGGGAGCTGTTTTTT.

V and J are TRBV20-1 and TRBJ2-3, with a weak D call TRBD2 (6 bases). In germline, CDR1 is DFQATT, CDR2 SNEGSKA (reference sequence). V dropped 3 bases and J dropped 1 base, with 14 bases sitting between them. The CDR3 length is 15 residues. The CDR3 nucleotides read TGCAGTGCTAGTAAAAGCGGGTTTCGCACAGATACGCAGTATTTT. It translates to CSASKSGFRTDTQYF.

The chain employs TRBV4-1 and TRBJ1-6, with D maybe TRBD1 (5 bases). The germline V gene has CDR1 MGHRA and CDR2 YSYEKL. V gave up 3 bases and J gave up 6 bases, with 15 bases separating them. The CDR3 loop spans 16 amino acids. CDR3: CASSHPSWGPNSPLHF. In DNA, the CDR3 is TGCGCCAGCAGCCACCCGTCCTGGGGCCCTAATTCACCCCTCCACTTT.

The chain links TRBV5-6 to TRBJ1-2; D gene unclear. Germline V gene data show CDR1 as SGHDT and CDR2 as YYEEEE. The CDR3 length is 12 residues. V lost 4 bases and J 8 bases, leaving 12 bases between the germline ends. The CDR3 DNA follows: TGTGCCAGCAGCCGCCCAGCGGGGGGCTACACCTTC. Translating gives CASSRPAGGYTF.

The chain carries TRBV27 and TRBJ2-6; possibly TRBD1 for D (6 bases). Germline-derived CDR1 and CDR2 are MNHEY and SMNVEV (reference sequence). The CDR3 is 16 residues long. Deletions cut 4 bases from V and 3 bases from J, with 13 bases between. The CDR3 region has the DNA TGTGCCAGCAGTTCCCCCCTCAGGGGTGGGGCCAACGTCCTGACTTTC. Encoded protein: CASSSPLRGGANVLTF.

This chain links TRBV6-2 or TRBV6-3 with TRBJ2-5; weak D call: TRBD2 (6 bases). The V end lost 2 bases, the J end lost 5 bases, and 15 bases lay between the germline ends. The CDR3 spans 15 residues. CDR1 and CDR2 from the germline V gene are MNHEY and SVGEGT. CDR3 in DNA: TGTGCCAGCAGTTACGGGTGGGAGGTCATCGAGACCCAGTACTTC. This gives the protein CASSYGWEVIETQYF.

The rearrangement links TRBV29-1 to TRBJ1-2; 9 bases are shared with TRBD1. With V trimmed by 6 bases and J by 3 bases, 5 bases remained unmatched. CDR1 is SQVTM and CDR2 is ANQGSEA in the germline V gene. The CDR3 is 13 amino acids. For the CDR3, the DNA is TGCAGCGTAACGGGGACAGGGTACTATGGCTACACCTTC. Its protein product is CSVTGTGYYGYTF.

J is TRBJ2-4 and V is TRBV4-3; D unresolved. Between the trimmed V and J ends, which lost 0 bases and 7 bases, there was a span of 7 bases. Germline V gene sequence: CDR1 LGHNA, CDR2 YSLEER. The CDR3 loop spans 13 amino acids. The CDR3 is CASSQDSRNIQYF. In nucleotides, the CDR3 is TGCGCCAGCAGCCAAGATTCGAGGAACATTCAGTACTTC.

CDR3 sequence (DNA): TGTGCCAGCAGTCCCAGAGGGGGCGAGAACACTGAAGCTTTCTTT. It encodes CASSPRGGENTEAFF. The genes are TRBV6-2 or TRBV6-3 and TRBJ1-1; TRBD1 aligns across 7 bases. Trimming at V came to 5 bases and at J to 1 base, leaving 7 bases not matched to a gene. The CDR3 extends over 15 amino acids. Germline V CDR1 and CDR2: MNHEY, SVGEGT.

The chain combines TRBV27 with TRBJ2-3; no reliable D call. V was shortened by 2 bases and J by 6 bases, with 9 bases between the two germline ends. The CDR3 is made up of 13 amino acids. Per germline, CDR1 MNHEY and CDR2 SMNVEV (reference sequence). The CDR3 nucleotides read TGTGCCAGCAGTTTAGCCTCCGGGGATACGCAGTATTTT. It translates to CASSLASGDTQYF.

The rearrangement uses TRBV11-3 and TRBJ2-7, with TRBD1 identical over 7 bases. Germline V gene data show CDR1 as SGHNT and CDR2 as YENEEA. The ends lost 4 bases at V and 5 bases at J; junction bases unmatched: 8. The CDR3 consists of 14 residues. In DNA form, the CDR3 reads TGTGCCAGCAGCTCAGAGGCGACAGGGAACGAGCAGTACTTC. The encoded protein is CASSSEATGNEQYF.

The V gene is TRBV10-3, the J gene TRBJ2-1; D not certain. The CDR3 totals 13 residues. The germline V and J ends were trimmed by 4 bases and 6 bases, with 10 bases remaining between them. Germline loops: CDR1 ENHRY, CDR2 SYGVKD. This CDR3 is CAISGGSSNEQFF. CDR3 DNA sequence: TGTGCCATCAGTGGAGGAAGTAGCAATGAGCAGTTCTTC.

This chain's CDR3 is CASSEGGDTIYF. The CDR3 DNA reads TGTGCCAGCAGTGAGGGAGGGGACACCATATATTTT. The chain has TRBV2 and TRBJ1-3, with D possibly TRBD1 on 5 matching bases. V was clipped by 3 bases and J by 8 bases, with 8 bases between them. Germline V gene lookup returns CDR1 SNHLY and CDR2 FYNNEI. CDR3 length equals 12 residues.

This clone was seen just once. This chain joins TRBV7-2 and TRBJ2-3; maybe TRBD2 (7 bases). The CDR3 contains 16 residues. V lost 5 bases and J 5 bases, leaving 20 bases between the germline ends. The germline CDR1 and CDR2 sequences are SGHTA and FQGNSA. CDR3 residues: CASSHPGGQGKDTQYF. CDR3 sequence (DNA): TGTGCCAGCAGCCACCCCGGGGGGCAGGGCAAAGATACGCAGTATTTT.

V usage is TRBV6-6 and J usage is TRBJ1-5; D is unresolved. Looked up from germline, CDR1 is MNHNY and CDR2 is SVGAGI (reference sequence). V lost 6 bases and J lost 9, with 9 bases in between. CDR3 length: 11 residues. CDR3 nucleotides: TGTGCCAGCAGCCCCCGGGGGCCCCAGCATTTT. Its protein product is CASSPRGPQHF.

The chain has TRBV30 and TRBJ1-2, with TRBD1 identical over 11 bases. CDR3 size: 16 residues. Germline trimming cut 3 bases from V and 4 bases from J; bases unmatched to any gene: 10. CDR1 is GTSNPN, CDR2 SVGIG, per germline (reference sequence). CDR3 nucleotide sequence: TGTGCCTGGAGCGCCACCCGGACAGGGGGCAGCTATGGCTACACCTTC. Translation gives CAWSATRTGGSYGYTF.

The chain uses TRBV7-9 and TRBJ2-7, with D possibly matching TRBD2 (5 bases). V lost 5 bases and J 0 bases, leaving 11 bases between the germline ends. Germline V gene data show CDR1 as SEHNR and CDR2 as FQNEAQ (reference sequence). The CDR3 is made up of 14 amino acids. This CDR3 reads CASSQERASYEQYF. As DNA, the CDR3 is TGTGCCAGCAGCCAAGAGAGGGCCTCCTACGAGCAGTACTTC.

This rearrangement joins TRBV11-2 to TRBJ2-7; a weak D match, TRBD1 (6 bases). Trimming stripped 5 bases from V and 1 base from J, with 21 bases between. The CDR3 length is 17 residues. The germline CDR1 and CDR2 sequences are SGHAT and FQNNGV. The CDR3 region has the DNA TGTGCCAGCAGCAAGACTCAGGGGACCAGGGTATCCTACGAGCAGTACTTC. This codes for CASSKTQGTRVSYEQYF.

The chain uses TRBV13 and TRBJ2-7; the D gene is possibly TRBD1 (8 bases). The V end was cut by 5 bases, the J end by 0 bases, with 26 bases between. CDR1 is PRHDT, CDR2 FYEKMQ, per germline (reference sequence). The CDR3 consists of 19 residues. CDR3 loop: CASSPTPGGGGLDSYEQYF. DNA for the CDR3: TGTGCCAGCAGCCCAACCCCAGGGGGCGGGGGACTGGACTCCTACGAGCAGTACTTC.

This clone was seen a handful of times. The genes are TRBV5-1 and TRBJ2-2, with D perhaps TRBD2 (6 bases). Germline lookup yields CDR1 SGHRS and CDR2 YFSETQ. Between the trimmed V and J ends, which lost 0 bases and 6 bases, there was a span of 12 bases. The length of the CDR3 is 15 residues. CDR3 DNA sequence: TGCGCCAGCAGCTTGGTCACGGGAGTTGCCGGGGAGCTGTTTTTT. This gives the protein CASSLVTGVAGELFF.

This clone was seen just once. V is TRBV3-1 (or the pseudogene TRBV3-2) and J is TRBJ2-7; tentatively, D is TRBD1 (5 bases). Trimming removed 8 bases at V and 1 base at J, with 9 bases between. CDR1 LGHDT and CDR2 YNNKEL come from the germline V gene (reference sequence). The CDR3 covers 12 residues. CDR3 nucleotides: TGTGCCAGCGCAGGGTCGTCCTACGAGCAGTACTTC. Amino acids: CASAGSSYEQYF.